Below, 10 T cell receptor beta chains from the same sample are listed, as sequenced in a study of cytomegalovirus exposure and HLA in healthy donors. The PCR employed 60 Vbeta primers together with 13 Jbeta primers. Data came from immunoSEQ multiplex PCR; TCRdb stores just in-frame clones and leaves some out. This sample yields more than 85,000 clones, of which 69% are seen a single time; about 5.7% belongs to the top ten. What was sequenced was PBMCs. These receptors were collected from a woman aged 70-85 years in good health and CMV-seropositive.

This clone was recorded once. The CDR3 region is CASSPRQGEGYTF. CDR3 sequence (DNA): TGTGCCAGCAGCCCGAGACAGGGGGAAGGCTACACCTTC. The V gene is TRBV7-2, the J gene TRBJ1-2; 9 bases align to TRBD1. Germline V gives CDR1 SGHTA, CDR2 FQGNSA. J lost 8 bases, V lost 5 bases, and 6 bases had no gene match. The CDR3 is 13 amino acids.

This clone was found a few times. The chain uses TRBV19 and TRBJ1-2; a weak D match, TRBD1 (6 bases). The ends were cut back, 4 bases at V and 8 bases at J, with 20 bases in the middle. CDR3 length equals 15 residues. The germline CDR1 and CDR2 sequences are LNHDA and SQIVND (reference sequence). The CDR3 reads CASSTSPTGRGGYTF. The CDR3 region has the DNA TGTGCCAGTAGTACCTCCCCGACAGGCCGTGGGGGCTACACCTTC.

The chain is built from TRBV15 and TRBJ2-3, with 10 nucleotides matching TRBD2. Per the germline V gene, CDR1 is LNHNV and CDR2 is YYDKDF (reference sequence). V gave up 0 bases and J gave up 2 bases; unmatched junction bases: 5. The CDR3 is 17 residues long. This CDR3 reads CATSRDPSGGLTDTQYF. The CDR3 bases are TGTGCCACCAGCAGAGATCCTAGCGGGGGACTCACAGATACGCAGTATTTT.

The gene calls are TRBV6-5 and TRBJ2-2; D remains unclear. V lost 5 bases to trimming and J lost 4 bases, with 5 bases between them. The germline V gene has CDR1 MNHEY and CDR2 SVGAGI. The CDR3 extends over 12 amino acids. The CDR3 coding sequence is TGTGCCAGCAGTCCTCCCACCGGGGAGCTGTTTTTT. Translation gives CASSPPTGELFF.

This clone has a handful of counts. The chain uses TRBV18 and TRBJ2-5, with D maybe TRBD2 (5 bases). Germline CDR1 and CDR2: KGHSH and LQKENI. The V end lost 1 base, the J end lost 5 bases, and 8 bases lay between the germline ends. The CDR3 consists of 13 residues. CDR3 DNA: TGTGCCAGCTCACCACAAGGCGGGGAGACCCAGTACTTC. As protein: CASSPQGGETQYF.

There are a few counts of this clone. This rearrangement joins TRBV2 to TRBJ2-1; D is perhaps TRBD1 (6 bases). V dropped 6 bases and J dropped 2 bases, with 14 bases sitting between them. Germline V lookup: CDR1 SNHLY, CDR2 FYNNEI. The CDR3 has 15 residues. CDR3 DNA: TGTGCCAGCAGGCGAGACAGGACGCCCTACAATGAGCAGTTCTTC. It is translated as CASRRDRTPYNEQFF.

In this sample, this clone turned up a few times. This chain connects TRBV7-9 to TRBJ2-2; the D gene is possibly TRBD1 (6 bases). From germline, CDR1 is SEHNR and CDR2 FQNEAQ (reference sequence). The length of the CDR3 is 13 residues. Trimming took off 2 bases at V and 6 bases at J, with 7 bases between the two ends. The CDR3 DNA sequence: TGTGCCAGCAGCTTACAGGGGTCCGGGGAGCTGTTTTTT. As protein: CASSLQGSGELFF.

This clone was seen only a few times. The sample holds other DNA sequences that translate to the same CDR3. CDR3 sequence reads: CASSQTSPYEQYF. In DNA form, the CDR3 reads TGTGCCAGCAGCCAGACTAGCCCCTACGAGCAGTACTTC. The chain joins TRBV14 to TRBJ2-7; TRBD2 matches at 7 bases. CDR3 length equals 13 residues. Germline V CDR1 and CDR2: SGHDN, FVKESK. J gave up 2 bases and V 3 bases, and 1 base lay outside the gene matches.

J is TRBJ1-1 and V is TRBV11-2, with TRBD1 matching over 7 bases. The CDR3 loop spans 14 amino acids. Germline V CDR1 and CDR2: SGHAT, FQNNGV. V shed 0 bases and J 4 bases; nucleotides not matched to a gene: 2. The CDR3 loop is CASSLEGQLTEAFF. The CDR3 coding sequence is TGTGCCAGCAGCTTAGAGGGACAGCTCACTGAAGCTTTCTTT.

The V call is TRBV5-5, the J call TRBJ2-1; TRBD2 is a possible D gene (6 bases). The CDR3 has 16 residues. Germline CDR1 is SGHKS and CDR2 is YYEKEE (reference sequence). The V end lost 4 bases, the J end lost 9 bases, and 23 bases lay between the germline ends. This chain's CDR3 is CASSPLTGGGESEQFF. In DNA, the CDR3 is TGTGCCAGCAGCCCCCTCACCGGGGGTGGGGAAAGTGAGCAGTTCTTC.